The 31 T cell receptor beta chains listed next were all sequenced from one sample in a study of siplizumab effects on memory and regulatory T cells (dated by TCRdb to about 2019). The library was made by the immunoSEQ multiplex PCR assay. TCRdb re-hosts the immuneACCESS table, in-frame sequences only. Its copies lack some clones; in the studies checked, an unresolved V gene accounts for under half of them, and the cause for the rest is not known. In this sample the table shows roughly 56,000 clones, more than 80% of which occur a single time. Less than 45% of the sample goes to the ten largest clones. The material sequenced was CD8+ T cells sorted from blood. These receptors all stem from a human donor in good health.

The chain joins TRBV11-2 to TRBJ1-4, with D unresolved. This CDR3 spans 16 amino acids. Between the trimmed V and J ends, which lost 1 base and 0 bases, there was a span of 9 bases. The V gene's germline CDR1 is SGHAT and CDR2 FQNNGV. The CDR3 DNA follows: TGTGCCAGCAGCTTAGCCCGGGTTGCAACTAATGAAAAACTGTTTTTT. Protein product: CASSLARVATNEKLFF.

The genes are TRBV4-3 and TRBJ2-1; D is uncertain. V dropped 3 bases and J dropped 5 bases, with 8 bases sitting between them. Looked up from germline, CDR1 is LGHNA and CDR2 is YSLEER. This CDR3 spans 13 amino acids. The CDR3 spells CASSQFLNNEQFF. The DNA of the CDR3 is TGCGCCAGCAGCCAGTTTCTCAACAATGAGCAGTTCTTC.

The V gene is TRBV7-2, the J gene TRBJ2-3, with a tentative D call TRBD2 (6 bases). The CDR3 is 13 residues long. Germline CDR1 reads SGHTA; CDR2 reads FQGNSA. The germline V and J ends were trimmed by 5 bases and 5 bases, with 11 bases remaining between them. Written as DNA, the CDR3 is TGTGCCAGCAGCCGACGACTAGTAGATACGCAGTATTTT. Translated, it gives CASSRRLVDTQYF.

The V and J genes are TRBV11-2 and TRBJ1-3; weak D call: TRBD1 (5 bases). The CDR3 has 17 residues. V was shortened by 1 base and J by 3 bases, with 16 bases between the two germline ends. CDR1 is SGHAT and CDR2 is FQNNGV in the germline V gene. CDR3 nucleotides: TGTGCCAGCAGCTTAGGTTATGGGGCCCAGGATGGAAACACCATATATTTT. Amino acid sequence: CASSLGYGAQDGNTIYF. The full variable domain, completed using reference TRBV11-2 and TRBJ1-3, is EAGVAQSPRYKIIEKRQSVAFWCNPISGHATLYWYQQILGQGPKLLIQFQNNGVVDDSQLPKDRFSAERLKGVDSTLKIQPAKLEDSAVYLCASSLGYGAQDGNTIYFGEGSWLTVV.

The rearrangement links TRBV7-9 to TRBJ2-7; no reliable D call. V lost 2 bases to trimming and J lost 2 bases, with 10 bases between them. This CDR3 is 14 amino acids long. CDR1 and CDR2 (germline): SEHNR, FQNEAQ (reference sequence). The CDR3 bases are TGTGCCAGCAGCTTAACCTCCCGCGCCTACGAGCAGTACTTC. This codes for CASSLTSRAYEQYF.

V gene TRBV20-1 combines with J gene TRBJ2-1, with 7 bases identical to TRBD2. J lost 8 bases, V lost 6 bases, and 4 bases had no gene match. Germline V CDR1 and CDR2: DFQATT, SNEGSKA (reference sequence). The CDR3 totals 11 residues. CDR3 coding DNA: TGCAGTGCCGGCGGGAGCCATGAGCAGTTCTTC. It yields the protein CSAGGSHEQFF.

The chain employs TRBV29-1 and TRBJ2-7, with D uncertain. CDR3 length equals 13 residues. Per the germline V gene, CDR1 is SQVTM and CDR2 is ANQGSEA. V was trimmed by 2 bases and J by 0 bases, leaving 8 bases between them. In DNA form, the CDR3 reads TGCAGCGTTGAAACTGTGAGCTCCTACGAGCAGTACTTC. Protein: CSVETVSSYEQYF.

The chain carries TRBV12-5 and TRBJ1-2, with a possible D match to TRBD1 (5 bases). CDR1 is LGHNT and CDR2 is FRNRAP in the germline V gene. There are 15 residues in the CDR3. V was cut by 0 bases and J by 4 bases, with 12 bases left in between. CDR3 sequence reads: CASGLVQAPAYGYTF. DNA of the CDR3: TGTGCTAGTGGTTTGGTACAGGCACCTGCCTATGGCTACACCTTC.

The CDR3 DNA reads TGTGCCAGCAGTTTAGCAGGGACCCTCTACGAGCAGTACTTC. It encodes CASSLAGTLYEQYF. The rearrangement uses TRBV28 and TRBJ2-7; either TRBD1 or TRBD2 may fit D (5 bases each). Between the trimmed V and J ends, which lost 2 bases and 3 bases, there was a span of 11 bases. CDR3 length: 14 amino acids. Germline V gene lookup returns CDR1 MDHEN and CDR2 SYDVKM.

The V gene is TRBV19, the J gene TRBJ1-4, with D hard to call. This CDR3 contains 16 residues. Germline CDR1 and CDR2: LNHDA and SQIVND (reference sequence). V was cut by 3 bases and J by 8 bases, with 19 bases left in between. DNA of the CDR3: TGTGCCAGTAGTATTGGTCAGGAATCAGCCCGGGAAAAACTGTTTTTT. It encodes CASSIGQESAREKLFF.

This chain links TRBV28 with TRBJ2-1; 7 bases are shared with TRBD2. V lost 5 bases and J lost 3; bases outside the gene matches: 13. The germline V gene has CDR1 MDHEN and CDR2 SYDVKM. The CDR3 totals 17 residues. CDR3 loop: CASSHLDGGVHYNEQFF. The DNA for the CDR3 is TGTGCCAGCAGTCATCTCGATGGGGGGGTACACTACAATGAGCAGTTCTTC.

The chain has TRBV27 and TRBJ1-1; weak D call: TRBD1 (5 bases). This CDR3 comprises 14 residues. Per germline, CDR1 MNHEY and CDR2 SMNVEV (reference sequence). V dropped 3 bases and J dropped 0 bases, with 8 bases sitting between them. CDR3 in amino acids: CASSFGTVNTEAFF. The CDR3 coding sequence is TGTGCCAGCAGTTTTGGGACGGTGAACACTGAAGCTTTCTTT.

The chain uses TRBV6-4 and TRBJ2-3, with TRBD2 matching 8 bases. The germline CDR1 and CDR2 sequences are MRHNA and SNTAGT. The CDR3 has 13 residues. V lost 5 bases and J lost 4; bases outside the gene matches: 2. The CDR3 loop reads CASSSGSADTQYF. CDR3 nucleotide sequence: TGTGCCAGCAGTAGCGGGAGTGCAGATACGCAGTATTTT.

This chain joins TRBV7-9 and TRBJ2-5; 8 nucleotides agree with TRBD1. The CDR3 sequence is 15 residues long. The ends lost 2 bases at V and 2 bases at J; junction bases unmatched: 4. Germline values: CDR1 SEHNR, CDR2 FQNEAQ (reference sequence). The CDR3 region is CASSLLGQAQETQYF. The CDR3 region has the DNA TGTGCCAGCAGCTTACTGGGACAGGCACAAGAGACCCAGTACTTC.

The chain couples TRBV2 to TRBJ2-7; TRBD2 aligns across 8 bases. CDR1 is SNHLY and CDR2 is FYNNEI in the germline V gene. This CDR3 spans 13 amino acids. With 6 bases clipped from V and 4 bases from J, the junction kept 5 bases outside the gene matches. CDR3 DNA: TGTGCCAGCAGCCGGGAGGGCGGGTACGAGCAGTACTTC. Translated: CASSREGGYEQYF.

The V call is TRBV5-4, the J call TRBJ2-7; TRBD2 might be the D (6 bases). The CDR3 is 14 residues long. CDR1 and CDR2 from the germline V gene are SGHNT and YYREEE (reference sequence). V was trimmed by 4 bases and J by 0 bases, leaving 11 bases between them. For the CDR3, the DNA is TGTGCCAGCAGCGTTGCCGGGAGCTCCTACGAGCAGTACTTC. Its translation is CASSVAGSSYEQYF.

The chain employs TRBV7-9 and TRBJ2-3, with a possible D match to TRBD2 (7 bases). The CDR3 runs 15 residues. Trimming pared 5 bases from V and 4 bases from J, leaving 16 bases between. The germline CDR1 and CDR2 sequences are SEHNR and FQNEAQ (reference sequence). This CDR3 is CASSALGGPADTQYF. Here the CDR3 DNA reads TGTGCCAGCAGCGCCCTGGGGGGGCCGGCAGATACGCAGTATTTT. Together with reference TRBV7-9 and TRBJ2-3, the CDR3 gives the full variable domain: DTGVSQNPRHKITKRGQNVTFRCDPISEHNRLYWYRQTLGQGPEFLTYFQNEAQLEKSRLLSDRFSAERPKGSFSTLEIQRTEQGDSAMYLCASSALGGPADTQYFGPGTRLTVL.

The J gene is TRBJ2-1, the V gene TRBV13; 7 bases line up with TRBD2. V was pared by 5 bases and J by 3 bases, with 10 bases of the junction left unmatched. The V gene's germline CDR1 is PRHDT and CDR2 FYEKMQ (reference sequence). This CDR3 has 16 residues. The CDR3 DNA is TGTGCCAGCAGCCTTTCGGGCGGGAGAAGCTACAATGAGCAGTTCTTC. Its protein is CASSLSGGRSYNEQFF.

The V gene is TRBV5-5, the J gene TRBJ2-7; 8 nucleotides align to TRBD1. V shed 3 bases, J shed 7 bases, and the junction held 3 bases outside the gene matches. This CDR3 comprises 12 residues. Germline V lookup: CDR1 SGHKS, CDR2 YYEKEE (reference sequence). CDR3 bases: TGTGCCAGCAGCTGGGACAGGTCAGAGCAGTACTTC. Protein: CASSWDRSEQYF. The whole variable domain, filled in from reference TRBV5-5 and TRBJ2-7, reads DAGVTQSPTHLIKTRGQQVTLRCSPISGHKSVSWYQQVLGQGPQFIFQYYEKEERGRGNFPDRFSARQFPNYSSELNVNALLLGDSALYLCASSWDRSEQYFGPGTRLTVT.

J is TRBJ2-7 and V is TRBV5-4, with D tentatively TRBD1 (5 bases). The germline V gene encodes CDR1 SGHNT and CDR2 YYREEE (reference sequence). CDR3 size: 16 residues. The V and J ends lost 2 bases and 4 bases respectively, with 19 bases between them. As DNA, the CDR3 is TGTGCCAGCAGCTTTACAAGGGGTAGACACACGTACGAGCAGTACTTC. This sequence encodes CASSFTRGRHTYEQYF.

The gene calls are TRBV4-2 and TRBJ2-7; a weak D match, TRBD1 (5 bases). This CDR3 comprises 12 residues. CDR1 LGHNA and CDR2 YNFKEQ come from the germline V gene. Trimming shortened V by 1 base and J by 4 bases, and 5 bases separated the two germline ends. CDR3 protein: CASSQAGYEQYF. CDR3 nucleotide sequence: TGTGCCAGCAGCCAAGCAGGGTACGAGCAGTACTTC.

The CDR3 nucleotides read TGTGCCAGCAGCCCGCGGGGAACCGGGGAGCTGTTTTTT. Its translation: CASSPRGTGELFF. The gene calls are TRBV11-3 and TRBJ2-2, with D perhaps matching TRBD2 (6 bases). Germline CDR1 and CDR2: SGHNT and YENEEA. V lost 5 bases to trimming and J lost 5 bases, with 9 bases between them. The length of the CDR3 is 13 residues.

The chain carries TRBV28 and TRBJ1-5; D not resolved. Between the trimmed V and J ends, which lost 5 bases and 0 bases, there was a span of 17 bases. CDR3 length: 17 residues. Germline V gene sequence: CDR1 MDHEN, CDR2 SYDVKM. CDR3 sequence (DNA): TGTGCCAGCAGTCTAACGCTTACAGAACTTAGCAATCAGCCCCAGCATTTT. It codes for CASSLTLTELSNQPQHF.

For the CDR3, the DNA is TGTGCCAGTAGTTGGGGGGCGGTTAGTGAAATCTACGAGCAGTACTTC. It encodes CASSWGAVSEIYEQYF. V is TRBV19 and J is TRBJ2-7; perhaps D is TRBD1 or TRBD2 (6 bases each). Germline CDR1 reads LNHDA; CDR2 reads SQIVND (reference sequence). CDR3 length equals 16 residues. V was clipped by 5 bases and J by 3 bases, with 20 bases between them.

The rearrangement joins TRBV6-4 to TRBJ2-1; 14 bases line up with TRBD2. The CDR3 contains 17 residues. V trimming: 6 bases; J trimming: 8 bases; junction bases outside the gene matches: 12. Germline CDR1 reads MRHNA; CDR2 reads SNTAGT. The CDR3 is CASRSGLAGEALHEQFF. In DNA, the CDR3 is TGTGCCAGCAGGTCGGGACTAGCGGGAGAGGCTTTGCATGAGCAGTTCTTC.

This clone was found once. The chain joins TRBV29-1 to TRBJ2-4; perhaps TRBD2 as D (6 bases). The germline CDR1 and CDR2 sequences are SQVTM and ANQGSEA. Trimming pared 4 bases from V and 10 bases from J, leaving 17 bases between. The CDR3 spans 13 residues. The CDR3 nucleotides read TGCAGCGTTGTGGGCGGGGAATCAGGAATTCAGTACTTC. Protein: CSVVGGESGIQYF.

The rearrangement uses TRBV28 and TRBJ2-3; D unresolved. Germline lookup yields CDR1 MDHEN and CDR2 SYDVKM. There are 14 residues in the CDR3. Trimming pared 8 bases from V and 2 bases from J, leaving 14 bases between. The CDR3 sequence is CASGIDTATDTQYF. The CDR3 DNA sequence: TGTGCCAGCGGGATAGACACCGCCACAGATACGCAGTATTTT.

This chain uses TRBV7-9 with TRBJ2-3; 7 bases line up with TRBD2. This CDR3 has 12 amino acids. Germline CDR1 reads SEHNR; CDR2 reads FQNEAQ (reference sequence). Losses at the gene ends were 11 bases for V and 5 bases for J; bases not matched to a gene: 7. As DNA, the CDR3 is TGTGCCGTCGCGGGGGTACAAGATACGCAGTATTTT. Amino acid sequence: CAVAGVQDTQYF.

J is TRBJ2-5 and V is TRBV7-3; D is ambiguous. V was clipped by 3 bases and J by 5 bases, with 7 bases between them. Germline lookup yields CDR1 SGHTA and CDR2 FQGTGA. This CDR3 has 12 residues. The CDR3 region is CASSFEGETQYF. CDR3 nucleotides: TGTGCCAGCAGCTTTGAAGGGGAGACCCAGTACTTC. Looking up the rest from reference TRBV7-3 and TRBJ2-5 gives the full variable domain: GAGVSQTPSNKVTEKGKYVELRCDPISGHTALYWYRQSLGQGPEFLIYFQGTGAADDSGLPNDRFFAVRPEGSVSTLKIQRTERGDSAVYLCASSFEGETQYFGPGTRLLVL.

J is TRBJ2-1 and V is TRBV29-1; D could derive from TRBD1 or TRBD2 (6 bases each). Germline V gives CDR1 SQVTM, CDR2 ANQGSEA. The CDR3 totals 14 residues. Trimming shortened V by 6 bases and J by 4 bases, and 16 bases separated the two germline ends. The CDR3, as DNA: TGCAGCGTCCCCATCGGGGGCGGTTACAATGAGCAGTTCTTC. Encoded protein: CSVPIGGGYNEQFF.

This clone has only one observation. The chain is built from TRBV6-5 and TRBJ2-1, with D possibly matching TRBD2 (6 bases). Germline V CDR1 and CDR2: MNHEY, SVGAGI. The CDR3 sequence is 14 residues long. The V end lost 6 bases, the J end lost 6 bases, and 15 bases lay between the germline ends. The CDR3 DNA is TGTGCCAGCAGCCCACCGGGACTCCTCAATGAGCAGTTCTTC. Its protein product is CASSPPGLLNEQFF.